A selection of T cell receptor beta chains follows, all from one sample in a study of beta chain features in type 1 diabetes. Assay: immunoSEQ multiplex PCR; the TCRdb copy retains only in-frame clones and omits some. The table records some 99,000 clones, 30% to 50% of them present only once. Specimen: stem cell memory CD4+ T cells from blood. These TCRs come from a woman aged 18-35 years in good health. The CDR3 runs from the conserved cysteine through the conserved F or W. Fields, in order: D gene, clone size, J gene, V gene, CDR3 protein, CDR3 DNA. A D gene is named only where the DNA matches it firmly. Where a row states a size, it is once, few, many or the class of an expanded clone; other rows omit it.

TRBD1,once,TRBJ1-2,TRBV27,CASSHRRGGDGYTF,TGTGCCAGCAGCCACCGGAGAGGGGGCGATGGCTACACCTTC
.,few,TRBJ1-2,TRBV7-9,CASSVPAAGYMDGYTF,TGTGCCAGCAGCGTCCCTGCGGCGGGCTACATGGATGGCTACACCTTC
.,.,TRBJ2-1,TRBV18,CASSLRVNSYNEQFF,TGTGCCAGCTCCCTCCGGGTCAACTCCTACAATGAGCAGTTCTTC
.,few,TRBJ1-2,TRBV27,CASSYEGQYGYTF,TGTGCCAGCAGTTACGAGGGTCAATATGGCTACACCTTC
.,.,TRBJ2-7,TRBV18,CASSEGVGTSYEQYF,TGTGCCAGCTCAGAGGGGGTGGGTACGTCCTACGAGCAGTACTTC
.,few,TRBJ2-5,TRBV2,CASRERQFQETQYF,TGTGCCAGCAGGGAGCGACAGTTTCAAGAGACCCAGTACTTC
TRBD2,.,TRBJ2-1,TRBV4-3,CASSQEAGAYNEQFF,TGCGCCAGCAGCCAAGAAGCGGGAGCCTACAATGAGCAGTTCTTC
TRBD2,.,TRBJ2-3,TRBV13,CASSSVRERLSDTQYF,TGTGCCAGCAGCTCCGTGCGGGAGAGGTTGTCAGATACGCAGTATTTT
TRBD1,.,TRBJ1-1,TRBV4-1,CASSHLGGQGEAFF,TGCGCCAGCAGCCACCTAGGCGGACAGGGTGAAGCTTTCTTT
.,.,TRBJ2-1,TRBV28,CASSLPSPPYNEQFF,TGTGCCAGCAGTTTACCTAGTCCTCCCTACAATGAGCAGTTCTTC
.,.,TRBJ2-2,TRBV11-2,CASSPRSSRTGELFF,TGTGCCAGCAGCCCCCGATCCTCGAGGACCGGGGAGCTGTTTTTT
TRBD1,.,TRBJ2-7,TRBV28,CASSLMVRGRGNEQYF,TGTGCCAGCAGTTTAATGGTCAGGGGGCGCGGGAACGAGCAGTACTTC
.,few,TRBJ2-5,TRBV10-3,CAISGGVANYQETQYF,TGTGCCATCAGTGGGGGAGTAGCTAATTACCAAGAGACCCAGTACTTC
.,few,TRBJ2-3,TRBV5-1,CASRGEGLPTDTQYF,TGCGCCAGCAGGGGCGAGGGTCTCCCCACAGATACGCAGTATTTT
.,.,TRBJ2-4,TRBV28,CASSLGDRLAKNIQYF,TGTGCCAGCAGTTTAGGCGACAGGTTAGCCAAAAACATTCAGTACTTC
.,.,TRBJ2-2,TRBV28,CATHRVNTGELFF,TGTGCCACCCACAGGGTCAACACCGGGGAGCTGTTTTTT
TRBD2,few,TRBJ2-7,TRBV27,CASSFSLRREGLTGPYEQYF,TGTGCCAGCAGTTTCTCCCTTAGGCGGGAGGGCCTTACTGGCCCCTACGAGCAGTACTTC
TRBD2,.,TRBJ2-1,TRBV4-2,CASSQEGTSGFNEQFF,TGTGCCAGCAGCCAAGAGGGGACTAGCGGGTTCAATGAGCAGTTCTTC
TRBD1,few,TRBJ2-2,TRBV7-2,CASGTGNTGELFF,TGTGCCTCCGGGACAGGGAACACCGGGGAGCTGTTTTTT
.,few,TRBJ1-1,TRBV15,CATSRIPRNTEAFF,TGTGCCACCAGCAGGATTCCGAGGAACACTGAAGCTTTCTTT
.,.,TRBJ2-7,TRBV18,CASSPAGSLYEQYF,TGTGCCAGCTCACCAGCGGGCTCCCTCTACGAGCAGTACTTC
.,once,TRBJ2-7,TRBV27,CASSPYDRSYEQYF,TGTGCCAGCAGTCCCTACGACAGAAGCTACGAGCAGTACTTC
.,few,TRBJ2-1,TRBV11-1,CASSLRTTSYNEQFF,TGTGCCAGCAGCTTACGGACTACCTCCTACAATGAGCAGTTCTTC
TRBD2,once,TRBJ2-7,TRBV19,CASSISSGRYEQYF,TGTGCCAGTAGTATCTCTAGCGGGCGGTACGAGCAGTACTTC
.,.,TRBJ2-7,TRBV10-3,CAISEDGGFSYEQYF,TGTGCCATCAGTGAGGATGGGGGCTTCTCCTACGAGCAGTACTTC
TRBD1,.,TRBJ2-5,TRBV11-2,CASSLAGQGATQYF,TGTGCCAGCAGCTTAGCGGGACAGGGGGCGACCCAGTACTTC
.,few,TRBJ2-3,TRBV29-1,CSVVGGQWSTDTQYF,TGCAGCGTTGTTGGAGGACAGTGGAGCACAGATACGCAGTATTTT
.,.,TRBJ2-3,TRBV23-1,CASSHQVDSPQFITDTQYF,TGCGCCAGCAGTCACCAAGTGGACAGTCCACAATTTATCACAGATACGCAGTATTTT
.,.,TRBJ2-5,TRBV6-5,CASSERSRETQYF,TGTGCCAGCAGTGAACGGAGTAGGGAGACCCAGTACTTC
TRBD2,few,TRBJ2-1,TRBV7-8,CASRLVIAGSYNEQFF,TGTGCCAGCAGGCTCGTTATAGCGGGAAGCTACAATGAGCAGTTCTTC
.,.,TRBJ1-5,TRBV7-9,CASSLSQAGYQPQHF,TGTGCCAGCAGCTTAAGCCAGGCTGGCTATCAGCCCCAGCATTTT
TRBD2,.,TRBJ2-7,TRBV18,CASSPRIQRGYEQYF,TGTGCCAGCTCACCCCGAATCCAGCGGGGCTACGAGCAGTACTTC
.,.,TRBJ1-1,TRBV18,CASSPGQNTNTEAFF,TGTGCCAGCTCACCAGGACAGAATACGAACACTGAAGCTTTCTTT
TRBD2,few,TRBJ2-7,TRBV6-6,CASSHGLAGGREQYF,TGTGCCAGCAGTCATGGACTAGCGGGAGGTCGCGAGCAGTACTTC
.,few,TRBJ1-3,TRBV18,CASSGRTGTGNTIYF,TGTGCCAGCTCAGGACGGACTGGGACTGGAAACACCATATATTTT